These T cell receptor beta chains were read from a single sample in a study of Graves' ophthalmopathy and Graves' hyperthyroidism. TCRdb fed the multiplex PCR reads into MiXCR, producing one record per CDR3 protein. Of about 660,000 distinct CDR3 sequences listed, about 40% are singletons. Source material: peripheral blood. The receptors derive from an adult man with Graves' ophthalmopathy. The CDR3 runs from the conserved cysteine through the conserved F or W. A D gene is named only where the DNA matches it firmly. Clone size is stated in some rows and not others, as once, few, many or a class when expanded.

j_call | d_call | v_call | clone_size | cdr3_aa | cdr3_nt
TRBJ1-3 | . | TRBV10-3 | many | CAIRPQGGGNTIYF | TGTGCCATTCGACCCCAGGGTGGAGGAAACACCATATATTTT
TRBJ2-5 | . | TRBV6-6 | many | CASSPLTSETQYF | TGTGCCAGCAGCCCCTTGACCTCAGAGACCCAGTACTTC
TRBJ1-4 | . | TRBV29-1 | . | CSVGGGEELFF | TGCAGCGTTGGAGGGGGTGAGGAACTGTTTTTT
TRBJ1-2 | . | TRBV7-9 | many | CASSSGLGSFNYGYTF | TGTGCCAGCAGCTCGGGTTTGGGATCGTTTAACTATGGCTACACCTTC
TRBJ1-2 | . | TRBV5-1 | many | CASSSTLAEDETF | TGCGCCAGCAGTTCGACCCTCGCAGAGGATGAAACCTTC
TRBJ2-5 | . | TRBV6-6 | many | CASSYRVYPPLGQETQYF | TGTGCCAGCAGTTACCGAGTCTACCCCCCGTTAGGACAAGAGACCCAGTACTTC
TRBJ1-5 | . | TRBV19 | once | CASSPRNRGKSNQPQHF | TGTGCCAGCAGTCCTCGAAATCGGGGGAAGAGCAATCAGCCCCAGCATTTT
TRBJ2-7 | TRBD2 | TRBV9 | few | CASSVGPGGSLYEQYF | TGTGCCAGCAGCGTGGGCCCCGGCGGGAGTCTTTACGAGCAGTACTTC
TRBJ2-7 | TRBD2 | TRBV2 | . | CASRSLAGGPYEQYF | TGTGCCAGCAGATCCTTAGCGGGGGGGCCCTACGAGCAGTACTTC
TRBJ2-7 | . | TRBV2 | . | CASSWAGFSYEQYF | TGTGCCAGCAGTTGGGCGGGATTCTCCTACGAGCAGTACTTC
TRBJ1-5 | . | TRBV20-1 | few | CSARVFNSNQPQHF | TGCAGTGCTAGAGTCTTTAATAGCAATCAGCCCCAGCATTTT
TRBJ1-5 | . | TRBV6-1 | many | CASTTGQAGSNQPQHF | TGTGCCAGCACCACCGGACAAGCTGGAAGCAATCAGCCCCAGCATTTT
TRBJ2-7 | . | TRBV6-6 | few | CASKMEESSYEQYF | TGTGCCAGCAAGATGGAGGAGAGCTCCTACGAGCAGTACTTC
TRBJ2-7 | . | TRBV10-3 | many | CAISDAMDEQYF | TGTGCCATCAGTGATGCCATGGACGAGCAGTACTTC
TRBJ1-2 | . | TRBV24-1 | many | CATSAEGRNYGYTF | TGTGCCACCAGTGCCGAAGGTCGTAACTATGGCTACACCTTC
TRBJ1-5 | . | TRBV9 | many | CASSVGRDQPQHF | TGTGCCAGCAGCGTAGGTCGTGATCAGCCCCAGCATTTT
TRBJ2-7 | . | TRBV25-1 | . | CAGSFRDGYTEQYF | TGTGCCGGCAGTTTCCGGGACGGCTATACCGAACAGTACTTC
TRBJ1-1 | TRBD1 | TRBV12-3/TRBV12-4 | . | CASSSGTGGWRGNTEAFF | TGTGCCAGCAGTTCCGGGACAGGGGGCTGGAGAGGGAACACTGAAGCTTTCTTT
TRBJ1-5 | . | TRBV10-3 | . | CAISSVGWSNQPQHF | TGTGCCATCAGCAGTGTCGGTTGGAGCAATCAGCCCCAGCATTTT
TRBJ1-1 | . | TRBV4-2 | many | CASSQDPWQVGPEAFF | TGTGCCAGCAGCCAAGATCCGTGGCAGGTTGGCCCTGAAGCTTTCTTT